This TCR beta chain was identified during a study of OX40 agonist ivuxolimab in advanced cancers. Study-level information: Patients were roughly 83% male with ages about 20 to 79, mean 60.

With respect to this clone: The antigen remains unidentified.

V was shortened by 4 bases and J by 6 bases, with 17 bases between the two germline ends. CDR3 length: 15 amino acids. Germline V gene sequence: CDR1 SGHRS, CDR2 YFSETQ. Regarding the study as a whole: No determination was made of the antigen specificity of the expanded peripheral T cells.

Method: immunoSEQ multiplex PCR; TCRdb's copy keeps in-frame clones and lacks some. The sample consists of some 7,000 clones, roughly 76% of them appearing once. The rearrangement joins TRBV5-1 to TRBJ1-5; a weak D match, TRBD1 (6 bases). The sample in question was CD4+ or CD8+ T cells sorted from blood, obtained in a trial of the OX40 agonist ivuxolimab. The TCR comes from an adult with an advanced solid tumor such as melanoma, head and neck, liver or kidney cancer. The CDR3 nucleotides read TGCGCCAGCAGCCCGGACTTGGGGGGCGGTCAGCCCCAGCATTTT. Its protein is CASSPDLGGGQPQHF.